This TCR beta chain was found in a study of post-analysis software for immune sequencing data. Study-wide background: As for disease course, relapsing-remitting, secondary progressive and progressive-relapsing multiple sclerosis were all included. Study-level results: With F measure, samples from one preparation batch clustered together strongly. In multiple sclerosis, normalized Chao1 diversity was significantly below that of controls. When patients were compared with controls, a handful of TRBV segments were more frequent, TRBV5-6, TRBV5-1 and TRBV20-1 among them.

A note on this clonotype: The antigen is not known.

V was cut by 6 bases and J by 6 bases, with 17 bases left in between. Germline assignment: CDR1 SQVTM and CDR2 ANQGSEA. The CDR3 length is 13 residues. Libraries were made from TCR beta cDNA, and they carried unique molecular identifiers. The source material, roughly 0.9 to 11 million T cells, gave rise to 450,000 to 550,000 cDNA molecules. In TCRdb, the PCR reads were re-called with MiXCR into one record per CDR3 protein. Of roughly 800,000 distinct CDR3 sequences listed, under 70% are singletons. Material for sequencing was blood. The V gene is TRBV29-1, the J gene TRBJ1-1; the D gene is possibly TRBD1 (6 bases). The clonotype was recovered from a girl aged 5-17 years with multiple sclerosis. The CDR3 spells CSVAFGQLPEAFF. The CDR3 bases are TGCAGCGTCGCCTTTGGACAGCTACCTGAAGCTTTCTTT.